This TCR beta chain was recorded in a study of neurological immune-mediated disorders. General study results and limits: Subjects shared no identical expanded-clone CDR3 amino acid sequences, suggesting private TCR-beta repertoires in all groups. HTLV-1-associated myelopathy had the most TCR clonal expansion, while multiple sclerosis had the least, a level that fell below healthy controls.

Ten or more counts support this clonotype. What it recognizes is unknown. cDNA was made by 5'RACE with 10-nucleotide random UMIs. TCRdb used MiXCR to reprocess the 5' RACE reads, holding one entry per CDR3 protein. The sample comprises some 21,000 distinct CDR3 sequences, roughly 15% of which are singletons, and 15% rests with the top ten. Germline loops: CDR1 DFQATT, CDR2 SNEGSKA (reference sequence). This CDR3 comprises 14 residues. V lost 3 bases to trimming and J lost 4 bases, with 12 bases between them. This clonotype originated in a female donor with HTLV-1-associated myelopathy (HAM/TSP). Material: PBMCs. J is TRBJ2-2 and V is TRBV20-1; D is perhaps TRBD1 (6 bases). For the CDR3, the DNA is TGCAGTGCTAGCCTACAGGGAATCACCGGGGAGCTGTTTTTT. Encoded protein: CSASLQGITGELFF.